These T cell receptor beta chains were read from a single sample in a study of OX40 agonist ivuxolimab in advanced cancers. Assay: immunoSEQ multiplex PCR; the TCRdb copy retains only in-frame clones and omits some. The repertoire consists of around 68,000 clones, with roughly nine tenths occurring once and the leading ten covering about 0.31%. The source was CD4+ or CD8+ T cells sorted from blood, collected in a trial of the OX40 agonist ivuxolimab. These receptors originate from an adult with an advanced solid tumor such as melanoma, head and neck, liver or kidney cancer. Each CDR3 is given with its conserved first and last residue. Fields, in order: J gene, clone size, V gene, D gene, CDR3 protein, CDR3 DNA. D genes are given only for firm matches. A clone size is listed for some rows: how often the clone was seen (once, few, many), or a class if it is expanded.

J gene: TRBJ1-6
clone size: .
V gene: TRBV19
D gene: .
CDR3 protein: CASSTIQGGNSPLHF
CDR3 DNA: TGTGCCAGTAGTACAATCCAGGGTGGGAATTCACCCCTCCACTTT

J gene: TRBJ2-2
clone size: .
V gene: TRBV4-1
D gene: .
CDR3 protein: CASSQIRGLANTGELFF
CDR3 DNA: TGCGCCAGCAGCCAGATACGGGGACTTGCTAACACCGGGGAGCTGTTTTTT

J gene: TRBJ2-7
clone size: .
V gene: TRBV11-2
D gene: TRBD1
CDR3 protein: CASSLTGWFDEQYF
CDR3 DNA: TGTGCCAGCAGCTTGACAGGGTGGTTCGACGAGCAGTACTTC

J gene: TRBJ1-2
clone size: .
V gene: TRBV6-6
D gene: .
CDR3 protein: CASSQQSDYGYTF
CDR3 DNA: TGTGCCAGCAGCCAACAGTCGGACTATGGCTACACCTTC

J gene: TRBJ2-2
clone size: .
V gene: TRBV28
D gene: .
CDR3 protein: CASSPWDLNTGELFF
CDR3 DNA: TGTGCCAGCAGTCCCTGGGATCTCAACACCGGGGAGCTGTTTTTT

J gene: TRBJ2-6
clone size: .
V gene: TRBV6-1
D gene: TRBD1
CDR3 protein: CASSELGTGGFGANVLTF
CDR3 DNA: TGTGCCAGCAGTGAACTTGGGACAGGGGGATTTGGGGCCAACGTCCTGACTTTC

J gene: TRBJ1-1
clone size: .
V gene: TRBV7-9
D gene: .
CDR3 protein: CASSSSLGEAFF
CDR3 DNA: TGTGCCAGCAGCTCGTCATTGGGTGAAGCTTTCTTT

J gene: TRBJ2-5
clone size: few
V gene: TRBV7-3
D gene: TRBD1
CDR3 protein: CASSQTGGRETQYF
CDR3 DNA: TGTGCCAGCAGTCAGACAGGGGGCAGGGAGACCCAGTACTTC

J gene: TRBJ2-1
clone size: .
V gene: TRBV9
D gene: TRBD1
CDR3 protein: CASSVMGQGEPYNEQFF
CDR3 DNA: TGTGCCAGCAGCGTCATGGGACAGGGGGAACCCTACAATGAGCAGTTCTTC

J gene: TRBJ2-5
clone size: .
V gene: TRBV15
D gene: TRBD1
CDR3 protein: CATSTRQGGVETQYF
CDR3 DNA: TGTGCCACCAGCACAAGACAGGGTGGGGTGGAGACCCAGTACTTC

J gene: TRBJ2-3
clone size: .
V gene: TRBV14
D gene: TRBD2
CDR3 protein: CASSRQLAGGPYGTDTQYF
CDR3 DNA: TGTGCCAGCAGCCGCCAGCTAGCGGGAGGGCCGTATGGCACAGATACGCAGTATTTT

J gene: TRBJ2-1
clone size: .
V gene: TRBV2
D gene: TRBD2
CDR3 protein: CASSATSGFNEQFF
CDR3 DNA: TGTGCCAGCAGTGCGACTAGCGGATTCAATGAGCAGTTCTTC

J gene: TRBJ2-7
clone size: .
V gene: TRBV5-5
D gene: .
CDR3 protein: CASSLGRWRPGEQYF
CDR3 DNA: TGTGCCAGCAGCTTGGGCCGGTGGAGGCCGGGCGAGCAGTACTTC

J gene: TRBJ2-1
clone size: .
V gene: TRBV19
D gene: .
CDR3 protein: CASSIDRGVSSYNEQFF
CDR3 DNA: TGTGCCAGTAGTATAGATCGTGGGGTAAGCTCCTACAATGAGCAGTTCTTC

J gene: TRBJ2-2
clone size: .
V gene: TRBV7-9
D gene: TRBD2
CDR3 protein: CASSRQTSANTGELFF
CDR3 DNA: TGTGCCAGCAGCCGGCAGACTAGCGCGAACACCGGGGAGCTGTTTTTT

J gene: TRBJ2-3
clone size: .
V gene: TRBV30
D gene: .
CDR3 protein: CAWRLRGFTDTQYF
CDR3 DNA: TGTGCCTGGAGATTACGGGGGTTTACAGATACGCAGTATTTT

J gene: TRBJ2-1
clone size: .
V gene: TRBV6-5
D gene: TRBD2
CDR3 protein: CATSSGGFDDEQFF
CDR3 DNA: TGTGCCACCTCTAGCGGGGGGTTCGACGATGAGCAGTTCTTC